One sample yielded the 18 T cell receptor beta chains listed below, sequenced in a study of technical replicates of blood from several donors. TCRdb's copy holds only in-frame clones and misses some; the assay was immunoSEQ multiplex PCR. The table lists under 65,000 clones, approximately 86% of them singletons. The sequenced material came from PBMCs. The receptors here all came from a human donor in good health. Some clones in this sample may be carry-over from other donors' samples.

The CDR3 is CASSLAGRANEKLFF. The CDR3 nucleotides read TGTGCCAGCAGCTTGGCGGGCAGGGCTAATGAAAAACTGTTTTTT. The rearrangement joins TRBV5-8 to TRBJ1-4; perhaps TRBD1 as D (5 bases). In germline, CDR1 is SGHTS, CDR2 YDEGEE. The V end was cut by 0 bases, the J end by 3 bases, with 9 bases between. CDR3 length equals 15 residues.

The chain uses TRBV7-9 and TRBJ1-4, with 7 positions matching TRBD1. Germline lookup yields CDR1 SEHNR and CDR2 FQNEAQ (reference sequence). CDR3 size: 14 residues. V trimming: 2 bases; J trimming: 5 bases; junction bases outside the gene matches: 2. CDR3 in DNA: TGTGCCAGCAGCTTAACAGGGGCGAATGAAAAACTGTTTTTT. Translated, it gives CASSLTGANEKLFF.

The chain uses TRBV30 and TRBJ1-6; D is unclear. Germline loops: CDR1 GTSNPN, CDR2 SVGIG (reference sequence). V lost 0 bases and J lost 6, with 12 bases in between. This CDR3 region has 15 residues. CDR3 nucleotide sequence: TGTGCCTGGAGTGTACAGACGATGCGTAATTCACCCCTCCACTTT. This sequence encodes CAWSVQTMRNSPLHF.

The rearrangement joins TRBV9 to TRBJ2-1; 11 positions match TRBD2. The CDR3 sequence is 15 residues long. After removal of 4 bases from V and 5 bases from J, the junction contained 5 bases not matched to a gene. The germline gives CDR1 SGDLS, CDR2 YYNGEE. This CDR3 is CASSLSGRGHNEQFF. The DNA for the CDR3 is TGTGCCAGCAGCCTTAGCGGGAGGGGGCACAATGAGCAGTTCTTC.

The CDR3 region is CASSTNSQGAHYGYTF. CDR3 DNA sequence: TGCGCCAGCAGCACTAACTCACAGGGGGCGCATTATGGCTACACCTTC. The genes are TRBV4-3 and TRBJ1-2; 9 bases match TRBD1. Germline trimming cut 5 bases from V and 5 bases from J; bases unmatched to any gene: 12. Germline CDR1 reads LGHNA; CDR2 reads YSLEER. This CDR3 comprises 16 residues.

The genes are TRBV19 and TRBJ1-2, with D perhaps matching TRBD1 (6 bases). Trimming took 6 bases from V and 0 from J, leaving 17 bases between them. The CDR3 runs 16 residues. The V gene's germline CDR1 is LNHDA and CDR2 SQIVND (reference sequence). The CDR3 DNA reads as TGTGCCAGTAGAAAACAAGGGGGTAGCACTAACTATGGCTACACCTTC. It translates to CASRKQGGSTNYGYTF.

The table lists this clone with a count of one. The V call is TRBV18, the J call TRBJ2-3, with TRBD1 as a possible D gene (6 bases). There are 14 residues in the CDR3. From germline, CDR1 is KGHSH and CDR2 LQKENI. V was trimmed by 6 bases and J by 4 bases, leaving 14 bases between them. CDR3 sequence (DNA): TGTGCCAGCTCCAGGACAGTTCTCTCAGATACGCAGTATTTT. Amino acids: CASSRTVLSDTQYF.

V and J are TRBV6-6 and TRBJ2-7, with TRBD2 as a possible D gene (5 bases). Germline loops: CDR1 MNHNY, CDR2 SVGAGI (reference sequence). This CDR3 region has 14 residues. V lost 3 bases and J 4 bases, leaving 13 bases between the germline ends. Here the CDR3 reads CASSYTDGIYEQYF. The CDR3 DNA follows: TGTGCCAGCAGTTATACGGACGGGATATACGAGCAGTACTTC.

The chain uses TRBV5-6 and TRBJ2-5; 9 nucleotides line up with TRBD2. CDR1 and CDR2 from the germline V gene are SGHDT and YYEEEE. The CDR3 runs 16 residues. The trim removed 0 bases at V and 9 bases at J, leaving 12 bases unmatched. The DNA of the CDR3 is TGTGCCAGCAGCTTGGGGGGTAGCGGGGGCCGGCTGGCCCAGTACTTC. Encoded protein: CASSLGGSGGRLAQYF.

The chain carries TRBV5-4 and TRBJ2-3; the match to TRBD2 covers 11 bases. The CDR3 is 20 amino acids. CDR1 is SGHNT and CDR2 is YYREEE in the germline V gene (reference sequence). With 0 bases clipped from V and 2 bases from J, the junction kept 14 bases outside the gene matches. The CDR3 loop is CASSLAVSSGRRGYTDTQYF. CDR3 sequence (DNA): TGTGCCAGCAGCTTGGCCGTTTCTAGCGGGAGGAGGGGGTACACAGATACGCAGTATTTT.

This clone turned up a few times. This rearrangement joins TRBV5-1 to TRBJ2-1; 8 positions match TRBD2. Germline-derived CDR1 and CDR2 are SGHRS and YFSETQ. With 4 bases clipped from V and 4 bases from J, the junction kept 4 bases outside the gene matches. The CDR3 extends over 14 amino acids. Here the CDR3 DNA reads TGCGCCAGCAGCCCCGGGGGGGGGTACAATGAGCAGTTCTTC. Encoded protein: CASSPGGGYNEQFF.

The chain recombines TRBV7-9 with TRBJ2-3; TRBD2 matches 7 bases. J lost 4 bases, V lost 6 bases, and 13 bases had no gene match. The CDR3 totals 16 residues. CDR1 is SEHNR, CDR2 FQNEAQ, per germline (reference sequence). CDR3 in DNA: TGTGCCAGCAGTCAAAACTGGGCGGGAGTACCAGATACGCAGTATTTT. As protein: CASSQNWAGVPDTQYF.

A single count supports this clone. CDR3 sequence: CASSLQGRNSYEQYF. DNA for the CDR3: TGTGCCAGCAGCTTGCAGGGGCGAAACTCCTACGAGCAGTACTTC. J is TRBJ2-7 and V is TRBV5-4, with D tentatively TRBD1 (6 bases). The CDR3 spans 15 residues. V gave up 1 base and J gave up 0 bases, with 11 bases separating them. Germline V gene sequence: CDR1 SGHNT, CDR2 YYREEE (reference sequence). Together with reference TRBV5-4 and TRBJ2-7, the CDR3 gives the full variable domain: ETGVTQSPTHLIKTRGQQVTLRCSSQSGHNTVSWYQQALGQGPQFIFQYYREEENGRGNFPPRFSGLQFPNYSSELNVNALELDDSALYLCASSLQGRNSYEQYFGPGTRLTVT.

The chain uses TRBV6-6 and TRBJ1-1; a weak D match, TRBD1 (5 bases). The germline V gene has CDR1 MNHNY and CDR2 SVGAGI (reference sequence). V lost 0 bases to trimming and J lost 2 bases, with 10 bases between them. The CDR3 consists of 15 residues. The DNA for the CDR3 is TGTGCCAGCAGTTACTCTCCGGGACTTAACACTGAAGCTTTCTTT. Translated: CASSYSPGLNTEAFF.

This clone was recorded only once. V gene TRBV9 combines with J gene TRBJ2-3; D is perhaps TRBD1 (6 bases). This CDR3 spans 18 amino acids. V was pared by 0 bases and J by 0 bases, with 17 bases between. Per germline, CDR1 SGDLS and CDR2 YYNGEE. Here the CDR3 DNA reads TGTGCCAGCAGCGTAGTGTTGGGACAATCGGGAAGCACAGATACGCAGTATTTT. This codes for CASSVVLGQSGSTDTQYF.

The chain is built from TRBV7-9 and TRBJ2-3; 11 bases are a match to TRBD1. The germline CDR1 and CDR2 sequences are SEHNR and FQNEAQ (reference sequence). Trimming at V came to 5 bases and at J to 10 bases, leaving 8 bases not matched to a gene. The CDR3 is 14 residues long. CDR3 in amino acids: CASSPGQGAPPQYF. The CDR3 nucleotides are TGTGCCAGCAGCCCCGGACAGGGGGCCCCACCGCAGTATTTT.

The chain joins TRBV5-1 to TRBJ2-5; a weak D match, TRBD2 (7 bases). Germline CDR1 reads SGHRS; CDR2 reads YFSETQ. The CDR3 loop spans 16 amino acids. V was clipped by 1 base and J by 5 bases, with 18 bases between them. The CDR3 region is CASSLMWGGPEETQYF. The CDR3 nucleotides read TGCGCCAGCAGCTTGATGTGGGGGGGCCCGGAGGAGACCCAGTACTTC.

There are a few counts of this clone. The rearrangement uses TRBV11-2 and TRBJ2-7; D possibly corresponds to TRBD2 (6 bases). Germline V gives CDR1 SGHAT, CDR2 FQNNGV. Trimming pared 7 bases from V and 5 bases from J, leaving 18 bases between. This CDR3 region has 14 residues. The CDR3 DNA is TGTGCCAGCACCTCGCGGGGATCAGACCACGAGCAGTACTTC. Its protein is CASTSRGSDHEQYF. Full variable domain (rest looked up from reference TRBV11-2 and TRBJ2-7): EAGVAQSPRYKIIEKRQSVAFWCNPISGHATLYWYQQILGQGPKLLIQFQNNGVVDDSQLPKDRFSAERLKGVDSTLKIQPAKLEDSAVYLCASTSRGSDHEQYFGPGTRLTVT.